The sequence of this T cell receptor (beta chain) was determined in a study of OX40 agonist ivuxolimab in advanced cancers. Turning to the overall study: The costimulatory receptor OX40 (CD134) was targeted by ivuxolimab, a fully human IgG2 agonistic monoclonal antibody. The purpose of peripheral TCRbeta sequencing was to test whether ivuxolimab changed TCR sequence diversity and led to clonal T-cell expansion. The monotherapy dose-escalation portion (N ≈ 50 patients) of the phase I ivuxolimab trial is reported in the paper. Of the 50 to 55 patients in dose escalation, some 19 had hepatocellular carcinoma, about 15 had melanoma, 9 had renal cell carcinoma and 9 had head and neck cancer. Patients were allowed to have had prior anti-PD-1, anti-PD-L1 or anti-CTLA-4 therapy, and more than 35% of the dose-escalation patients had been treated with checkpoint inhibitors. In the dose-escalation cohort, 70% to 90% of patients were male, and the mean age was 60 years with a range of roughly 23 to 79. Intravenous ivuxolimab was administered to patients every 2 weeks at six dose levels: 0.01, 0.1, 0.3, 1.5, 3 and 10 mg/kg. Partial responses were achieved by three dose-escalation patients, of whom one had hepatocellular carcinoma and two had cutaneous melanoma. Overall results and qualifications from the work: After ivuxolimab, expanded clones were on average more numerous among CD8+ T cells than among CD4+ T cells. Low levels of normalized T-cell clonal expansion were also seen in some patients who did not respond. Clonal expansion of both CD4+ and CD8+ blood T cells was observed from baseline to week 6 at doses 0.1 to 3.0 mg/kg. The antigen specificity of the clonally expanded peripheral T cells was not determined. Partial responders in the 0.1-3.0 mg/kg groups had among the lowest normalized peripheral clonal expansion, especially among CD8+ T cells.

Patients with a history of autoimmune disease or receiving systemic immunosuppression were excluded from the trial. Peripheral blood for TCR sequencing was drawn from every dose cohort at baseline, at cycle 4 day 1 and at cycle 7 day 1. Samples were obtained from an open-label, multicenter, first-in-human phase I dose-escalation trial of ivuxolimab. The trial enrolled adults with locally advanced or metastatic head and neck squamous cell, hepatocellular, melanoma or renal cell carcinoma. CD4+ and CD8+ T cells were sorted separately from peripheral blood before TCR sequencing. Reading from cysteine to phenylalanine, the CDR3 counts 13 amino acids. The only DNA kept is the CDR3, 39 bases in frame from the first base. Reading the germline V gene gives CDR1 MGHRA and CDR2 YSYEKL. V gives up 1 base and J gives up 5 bases, and the segment between their germline ends measures 8 bases. Genomic DNA was extracted from sorted cells for sequencing of the TCRbeta CDR3 region. TCRbeta CDR3 regions were sequenced using the immunoSEQ Assay. This is the immuneACCESS table as TCRdb keeps it, with only in-frame sequences that have V and J called. A part of the clones is gone; compared with another copy, unresolved V genes explain less than half, and the rest is unexplained. The sample table holds roughly 53,000 clones, of which roughly 80% were seen once. Together, the top ten hold over 2.5% of the sample.

A note on this clone: The specificity of this receptor is unknown. The input lacks base qualities; no much larger clone sits a single base away.

Here the sequenced sample was CD4+ or CD8+ T cells sorted from blood, taken in a trial of the OX40 agonist ivuxolimab. In this chain, TRBV4-1 is recombined with TRBJ2-5, and perhaps TRBD1 as D gene, on 5 matching bases. This clonotype was sampled from an adult with an advanced solid tumor such as melanoma, head and neck, liver or kidney cancer. The nucleotides read TGCGCCAGCAGCCAAGGGGGCTTGGAGACCCAGTACTTC. Translated, it reads CASSQGGLETQYF.